The clone carrying this T cell receptor beta chain showed up just a few times. Its cognate antigen is unknown. This sample is part of a study of cytomegalovirus exposure and HLA in healthy donors. Primers for the PCR totalled 60 Vbeta and 13 Jbeta. Generated by immunoSEQ multiplex PCR, the TCRdb table keeps only in-frame clones and is missing some. The sample includes roughly 110,000 clones, 65% to 80% of them seen just once. Trimming took 7 bases from V and 5 from J; bases not matched to a gene: 7. The CDR3 is 15 amino acids. The germline V gene encodes CDR1 SGHVS and CDR2 FQNEAQ. Regarding donors, all were healthy bone marrow donors. Overall study results and limits: As a later analysis showed, a missense DCLRE1C variant was linked to trimming of TCR beta V- and J-genes.

Sample: PBMCs. The sequence derives from a woman aged 50 to 65 in good health and CMV-seropositive. The chain links TRBV7-8 to TRBJ2-2; 10 nucleotides line up with TRBD1. CDR3 protein: CASNPRQGATGELFF. CDR3 DNA: TGTGCCAGCAACCCCAGACAGGGGGCGACCGGGGAGCTGTTTTTT.